The entry below describes one T cell receptor (beta chain). This clone was seen a few times. Its antigen is not yet known. No base quality information exists; no much larger clone differs at one position. This sample was taken from a study of cytomegalovirus exposure and HLA in healthy donors (dated by TCRdb to 2016 to 2017). With respect to the entire study: According to an earlier analysis of 587 of the donors, roughly 180 million T cells yielded 100 million or so unique TCR beta sequences and around 300 Gb of sequence data. The study used immunosequencing to profile the T cell repertoires of approximately 640 subjects and linked those repertoires to cytomegalovirus serostatus. A later genetic analysis used genome-wide SNP genotypes for about three fifths of the 666 donors, treating that subset as a discovery cohort. All discovery cohort repertoires had been generated on a single sequencing platform. To predict cytomegalovirus infection status, the study combined high-throughput TCR immunosequencing, statistical association of individual TCRs with disease status, and machine learning. A later analysis re-analyzed previously published TCR beta repertoires from 666 donors and added high-resolution HLA genotyping to study TCR occurrence patterns. Because of strong linkage in the cohort, a few DR-DQ haplotypes were treated as single units for association and clustering. Approximately 300 gigabases of sequencing data and tens of millions of unique TCR sequences made up an early release that covered 500 to 650 HLA-typed donors. Both class I and class II loci were covered by HLA typing, at four-digit resolution. Alongside the repertoire data, information on donor age, sex, ethnicity and CMV serostatus was compiled. In the later analysis, no new phenotypic data were used to find candidate immune exposures; instead, reliance was placed on TCR beta sequences and their occurrence across donors. Along with the roughly 670-subject first cohort, a separate validation cohort of roughly 110 different subjects was used. Among about 400 genotyped donors of the cohort, an average of approximately 240,000 unique TCR beta nucleotide sequences was sequenced per donor, of which 15% to 20% were non-productive. To decide whether each TCR beta V gene segment behaved as functional or pseudogenic, an earlier analysis of 587 of the donors relied on high-throughput TCR beta sequencing. The study was designed to test whether signatures of past pathogen exposure could be identified by cataloging public T cell receptors. Typing coverage varied by locus: about 629-640 donors for A, B, C, DRB1 and DQB1; under 550 for DQA1; over 600 for DPA1; fewer than 480 for DPB1. Among the approximately 400 genotyped donors, approximately 77% belonged to the genetic ancestry cluster associated with self-reported Caucasian donors.

The library was made by the immunoSEQ multiplex PCR assay. The multiplex PCR relied on a mix of 60 forward primers for TCR Vbeta segments and 13 reverse primers for TCR Jbeta segments. Amplification of the CDR3 region of rearranged TCR beta genes was performed with a multiplex PCR assay on genomic DNA. On the Illumina HiSeq System, the amplified TCR beta libraries were sequenced as 87-base-pair reads. For the original study's pipeline: A later analysis tallied around 87 million unique TCR beta chains across the 700 or so repertoires, and approximately 12 million of those chains were shared by two or more donors. To remove PCR and sequencing errors, raw reads were error-corrected and collapsed into unique sequences using a nearest-neighbor algorithm that merged closely related sequences. To assign V, D and J gene segments, CDR3 sequences were aligned to IMGT reference sequences. For a sequence to be retained, a match of at least six nucleotides to both a V gene segment and a J gene segment was required. A rearrangement counted as productive if the CDR3 had no stop codons and remained in frame with V and J, and every other rearrangement counted as non-productive. CDR3 was defined by IMGT convention, running from the second conserved V-encoded cysteine to the conserved J-encoded phenylalanine. In an earlier analysis of approximately 500 of the donors, sequences lacking an unambiguous match to a single V gene segment were excluded. In an earlier analysis of 587 of the donors, a V segment was called functional when productive rearrangements were above 56.7%, and segregating when the standard deviation between donors exceeded 5%. A statistical classification framework was built to diagnose cytomegalovirus status from the catalog of TCR beta chain sequences. In a later analysis, TCR nucleotide sequences were compared against IMGT/GENE-DB human TR gene sequences so that V and J genes could be assigned. In a later analysis, CDR3 sequences and most-parsimonious VDJ recombination scenarios were assigned using the TCRdist pipeline. In a later analysis, every TCR beta chain was defined by the combination of its CDR3 amino acid sequence and its V-gene family, and reads without a unique V-gene family were dropped. A later analysis removed roughly 590 highly shared, low-generation-probability nucleotide sequences to deal with suspected cross-contamination and a sequencing artifact. A later analysis calculated a clonal expansion index for each public chain from normalized within-repertoire ranks of inferred template counts. Generation probabilities in a later analysis came from a VDJ recombination model fitted to out-of-frame rearrangements, and those results were checked against IGoR. In a later analysis, hypergeometric tests were used to score TCR-TCR, TCR-HLA and TCR-CMV co-occurrence, with a repertoire-size bias correction applied to TCR pairs. False discovery rates were estimated in a later analysis by permuting HLA or CMV assignments 20 times. In a later analysis, co-occurring TCRs were grouped using DBSCAN, with TCRdist sequence similarity added in when clustering inside HLA-allele-positive subsets. For co-occurrence clustering, repertoires with fewer than 30,000 or more than 120,000 public chains were excluded, along with roughly 5 repertoires with anomalous nucleotide sharing. TCRdb took over this immuneACCESS table, retaining in-frame rearrangements with V and J assigned. Such tables are incomplete; in checked studies, under half of the missing clones stem from an unresolved V gene, and the remainder is unexplained. V and J calls and clone size are those listed in that table; D and trimming were worked out from the DNA. The sample has approximately 120,000 clones on record, 70% to 85% of them singletons. The ten most abundant clones make up roughly 13% of the sample.

The cohort consisted of hundreds of healthy bone marrow donors. At the time of sampling, every cohort member was nominally healthy, though immune exposures that went unrecorded were likely present. The donor tested CMV seropositive, placing the donor among the 289 seropositive members of the cohort. A peripheral blood sample was collected from each donor, and TCR beta sequencing was performed on peripheral blood mononuclear cells. Genomic DNA was extracted from the blood cell samples with the Qiagen DNeasy Blood Extraction Kit. Study-wide findings and limitations: A group of highly shared sequence variants was considered likely to be a technical artifact of the sequencing pipeline. For the cohort, immune exposure information was limited to CMV serostatus. The study gave a list of 150 to 200 TCR beta chains associated with cytomegalovirus. Correlated functional status among segregating V segments might reflect linkage disequilibrium, but an unknown experimental factor could not be ruled out. A later analysis found that TCR association rates varied across HLA loci, with DRB1 alleles showing the most associated TCRs and HLA-C alleles the fewest. In this cohort, only TCR beta chains were sequenced, and detectable features were limited by the absence of alpha or paired-chain data. Cytomegalovirus status was reported to be diagnosed by the classifier with high specificity and sensitivity in both the original and validation cohorts. Because some donors lacked HLA typing at each locus, the association tests relied only on the typed subset. In a later analysis, most CMV-associated TCR beta chains were found to appear HLA-restricted, with HLA associations seemingly driven largely by CMV exposure. In a later genetic analysis, a missense DCLRE1C variant was associated with V-gene and J-gene trimming of TCR beta chains, and the association was replicated in an independent cohort. The authors suggested that the approach could potentially be extended to other disease states and immunological phenotypes. Sequencing depth was assumed to be roughly uniform across donors in the presence/absence analyses, though that assumption may not hold. A later genetic analysis reported fewer N-insertions in productive TCRs among donors in an Asian-associated ancestry cluster than the roughly 700-donor mean. Approximately 18 rarely observed V segments, including chromosome 9 orphons, were excluded from the earlier analysis of approximately 600 of the donors because counts were too low. In a later analysis, several top co-occurrence clusters were reported to appear linked to parvovirus B19, influenza, CMV and Epstein-Barr virus. An earlier analysis of approximately 570 of the donors showed that most TCR beta V segments appeared in productive rearrangements either about 90% or about 30% of the time, which broadly matched IMGT annotations. In vitro tests confirmed that a few of the cytomegalovirus-associated TCR beta chains recognize cytomegalovirus antigens. In a later analysis, some 18,000 TCR beta sequences were associated with specific HLA alleles at a false discovery rate of 0.05. In a later analysis, HLA-associated TCR beta chains showed more clonal expansion and lower generation probabilities than non-associated chains that were equally common. Assigning TCR associations to individual alleles was difficult when HLA alleles, especially DR and DQ, strongly co-occurred. A further reported finding was that TCR beta sequences accurately predicted the HLA-A and HLA-B alleles for most subjects in the first cohort. Most TCR sequences were observed very rarely across donors, whereas some public TCRs were present in many individuals.

Sequencing was carried out using PBMCs. The sequence was collected from a woman aged 40 to 50 in good health and CMV-seropositive.

This receptor carries the CDR3 CASSQGTYYEQYF. The DNA sequence is given as TGCGCCAGCAGCCAGGGGACATACTACGAGCAGTACTTC. The receptor chain draws on TRBV4-1 and TRBJ2-7, with TRBD1 tentatively as D gene (6 bases match). In the germline V gene, CDR1 corresponds to MGHRA and CDR2 to YSYEKL. Measured from the cysteine to the phenylalanine, the CDR3 is 13 residues long. This entry keeps only the CDR3 DNA: 39 bases, framed from base 1. Deletion took 3 bases off V and 3 bases off J, with a span of 9 bases between the germline ends.